These 25 T cell receptor beta chains originate from one sample sequenced in a study of cytomegalovirus exposure and HLA in healthy donors (dated by TCRdb to 2017 to 2019). The library relied on the immunoSEQ multiplex PCR assay. For the multiplex PCR, a mixture combining 60 forward primers for TCR Vbeta segments and 13 reverse primers for TCR Jbeta segments was used. Not all clones reach the TCRdb copy of this immuneACCESS table, which keeps in-frame sequences only. Checked studies attribute under half of the gap to unresolved V genes and leave the rest unexplained. Present in this sample are about 150,000 clones, roughly four fifths of which were seen just once. The leading ten clones occupy around 1.8% of the sample. The sequencing input was PBMCs. The source is a female donor in good health and CMV-seropositive.

The chain combines TRBV19 with TRBJ2-7; 8 bases are shared with TRBD1. Germline V gene sequence: CDR1 LNHDA, CDR2 SQIVND (reference sequence). This CDR3 comprises 15 residues. Trimming at V came to 5 bases and at J to 4 bases, leaving 10 bases not matched to a gene. CDR3 protein: CASSSRQGAQYEQYF. The CDR3 region has the DNA TGTGCCAGTAGTTCGAGGCAGGGGGCGCAGTACGAGCAGTACTTC.

The chain has TRBV6-6 and TRBJ1-1; the D is unclear. Trimming shortened V by 0 bases and J by 0 bases, and 8 bases separated the two germline ends. The CDR3 is made up of 15 amino acids. Germline values: CDR1 MNHNY, CDR2 SVGAGI (reference sequence). The CDR3 spells CASSYSHGMNTEAFF. The CDR3 bases are TGTGCCAGCAGTTACTCTCATGGCATGAACACTGAAGCTTTCTTT.

This chain connects TRBV19 to TRBJ2-7; 7 positions agree with TRBD1. V shed 5 bases and J 0 bases; nucleotides not matched to a gene: 7. Germline V gene data show CDR1 as LNHDA and CDR2 as SQIVND (reference sequence). The CDR3 runs 15 residues. The CDR3 coding sequence is TGTGCCAGTAGTGGGACAGCTTCGAACTCCTACGAGCAGTACTTC. This encodes CASSGTASNSYEQYF.

The CDR3 loop reads CASSSSLQGADTEAFF. DNA of the CDR3: TGTGCCAGCAGCTCCTCACTACAGGGGGCTGACACTGAAGCTTTCTTT. The chain carries TRBV5-6 and TRBJ1-1, with TRBD1 matching over 9 bases. Germline CDR1 reads SGHDT; CDR2 reads YYEEEE. This CDR3 has 16 residues. The V segment lost 3 bases and the J segment 3 bases; nucleotides outside the gene matches: 9.

This clone occurred a few times. V and J are TRBV2 and TRBJ1-4; tentative D call: TRBD1 (5 bases). CDR1 and CDR2 from the germline V gene are SNHLY and FYNNEI. This CDR3 contains 14 residues. V dropped 2 bases and J dropped 9 bases, with 13 bases sitting between them. For the CDR3, the DNA is TGTGCCAGCAGTGAAATCGCAGGGACTCAAAAACTGTTTTTT. Translating it yields CASSEIAGTQKLFF.

CDR3 region: CASTRPGEKLFF. The CDR3 region has the DNA TGTGCCAGCACCCGACCAGGTGAAAAACTGTTTTTT. The V call is TRBV6-5, the J call TRBJ1-4; D not resolved. Germline lookup yields CDR1 MNHEY and CDR2 SVGAGI. Trimming removed 7 bases from V and 7 bases from J, with 10 bases in between. There are 12 residues in the CDR3.

This chain links TRBV5-5 with TRBJ2-5; 9 bases are shared with TRBD1. The CDR3 is made up of 15 amino acids. With 2 bases clipped from V and 2 bases from J, the junction kept 4 bases outside the gene matches. From germline, CDR1 is SGHKS and CDR2 YYEKEE (reference sequence). The CDR3 loop reads CASSFPGTGQETQYF. CDR3 nucleotide sequence: TGTGCCAGCAGCTTCCCCGGGACAGGGCAAGAGACCCAGTACTTC.

This clone was counted a single time. The chain carries TRBV5-6 and TRBJ2-7, with TRBD2 matching 8 bases. The CDR3 is made up of 16 amino acids. With V trimmed by 1 base and J by 1 base, 7 bases remained unmatched. In germline, CDR1 is SGHDT, CDR2 YYEEEE. CDR3 DNA sequence: TGTGCCAGCAGCTTGTTCCGGACTAGCCTTTCCTACGAGCAGTACTTC. It translates to CASSLFRTSLSYEQYF.

This clone has only a few counts. The V call is TRBV5-4, the J call TRBJ2-5; D remains unclear. Germline CDR1 and CDR2: SGHNT and YYREEE (reference sequence). The CDR3 is 13 amino acids. Trimming cost V 2 bases and J 2 bases, with 7 bases left between them. CDR3 nucleotide sequence: TGTGCCAGCAGCTTATTACAGCAAGAGACCCAGTACTTC. This encodes CASSLLQQETQYF.

The rearrangement links TRBV2 to TRBJ1-3; no firm D call. CDR1 and CDR2 (germline): SNHLY, FYNNEI. CDR3 length equals 17 residues. The ends were cut back, 5 bases at V and 0 bases at J, with 17 bases in the middle. CDR3 DNA sequence: TGTGCCAGCAGTACCGGGTCACGGCTTAGCTCTGGAAACACCATATATTTT. Protein product: CASSTGSRLSSGNTIYF.

V gene TRBV27 combines with J gene TRBJ2-7; D is possibly TRBD1 (6 bases). The V and J ends lost 8 bases and 5 bases respectively, with 16 bases between them. The CDR3 runs 13 residues. Germline CDR1 is MNHEY and CDR2 is SMNVEV (reference sequence). In nucleotides, the CDR3 is TGTGCCAGCCTAAGTCCCAGGGGCCACGAGCAGTACTTC. Amino acid sequence: CASLSPRGHEQYF.

The CDR3 DNA reads as TGTGCCTGGGACAGGGGGCGCGACCAGCCCCAGCATTTT. Residues: CAWDRGRDQPQHF. V is TRBV30 and J is TRBJ1-5; 10 bases map to TRBD1. The V gene's germline CDR1 is GTSNPN and CDR2 SVGIG (reference sequence). The CDR3 length is 13 residues. The J segment lost 7 bases and the V segment lost 5 bases, leaving 5 bases of the junction unmatched.

The chain has TRBV5-5 and TRBJ1-1, with D perhaps matching TRBD1 (5 bases). V lost 3 bases and J 2 bases, leaving 14 bases between the germline ends. Germline V gene sequence: CDR1 SGHKS, CDR2 YYEKEE (reference sequence). The CDR3 runs 15 residues. For the CDR3, the DNA is TGTGCCAGCAGCTGGGGGGGGAGGGTAAACACTGAAGCTTTCTTT. This sequence encodes CASSWGGRVNTEAFF.

This chain connects TRBV6-1 to TRBJ2-7; 7 bases fit TRBD2. CDR3 length equals 15 residues. CDR1 and CDR2 (germline): MNHNS, SASEGT. Losses at the gene ends were 2 bases for V and 5 bases for J; bases not matched to a gene: 9. CDR3 region: CASSERREFMDEQYF. The CDR3 bases are TGTGCCAGCAGTGAACGGCGGGAGTTCATGGACGAGCAGTACTTC.

This clone showed up just a few times. The chain links TRBV5-1 to TRBJ1-1; a possible D gene is TRBD1 (5 bases). The CDR3 extends over 16 amino acids. Trimming left V 1 base short and J 1 base short, with 14 bases between. CDR1 SGHRS and CDR2 YFSETQ come from the germline V gene. CDR3 bases: TGCGCCAGCAGCTTGCCCCCCTCGACAGAGAACACTGAAGCTTTCTTT. Protein sequence: CASSLPPSTENTEAFF. The full variable domain, its missing parts supplied by reference TRBV5-1 and TRBJ1-1, is KAGVTQTPRYLIKTRGQQVTLSCSPISGHRSVSWYQQTPGQGLQFLFEYFSETQRNKGNFPGRFSGRQFSNSRSEMNVSTLELGDSALYLCASSLPPSTENTEAFFGQGTRLTVV.

The sample holds a few counts of this clone. J is TRBJ1-2 and V is TRBV30; no clear D gene. The V end lost 5 bases, the J end lost 0 bases, and 10 bases lay between the germline ends. The length of the CDR3 is 13 residues. Germline lookup yields CDR1 GTSNPN and CDR2 SVGIG (reference sequence). CDR3 residues: CAWEPQTNYGYTF. CDR3 nucleotide sequence: TGTGCCTGGGAACCTCAGACTAACTATGGCTACACCTTC.

The V and J genes are TRBV7-6 and TRBJ1-6; D not resolved. This CDR3 spans 15 amino acids. V was pared by 0 bases and J by 7 bases, with 10 bases between. Germline lookup yields CDR1 SGHVS and CDR2 FNYEAQ. As DNA, the CDR3 is TGTGCCAGCAGCTTAGCTCTCAACAGCAATTCACCCCTCCACTTT. Its translation: CASSLALNSNSPLHF.

V gene TRBV5-1 combines with J gene TRBJ1-2; D gene uncertain. Trimming pared 0 bases from V and 0 bases from J, leaving 9 bases between. Germline lookup yields CDR1 SGHRS and CDR2 YFSETQ. CDR3 size: 15 residues. CDR3 DNA sequence: TGCGCCAGCAGCTTGGAAACAGCTTCTAACTATGGCTACACCTTC. Its protein is CASSLETASNYGYTF.

V usage is TRBV6-6 and J usage is TRBJ2-1, with 10 bases identical to TRBD2. Germline values: CDR1 MNHNY, CDR2 SVGAGI (reference sequence). The CDR3 consists of 14 residues. The junction had 5 bases not matched to a gene; V was cut back by 2 bases and J by 10 bases. The CDR3 here is CASSYGLAGVEQFF. The CDR3 coding sequence is TGTGCCAGCAGTTACGGCCTAGCGGGAGTGGAGCAGTTCTTC.

The J gene is TRBJ1-4, the V gene TRBV6-9; 10 bases map to TRBD1. Trimming cost V 9 bases and J 3 bases; bases outside gene matches: 19. There are 19 residues in the CDR3. Germline CDR1 and CDR2: MNHGY and SVAAGI. CDR3 region: CAREGDRGFRGPANEKLFF. The CDR3 DNA reads TGTGCCAGGGAGGGGGACAGGGGTTTCCGCGGCCCAGCTAATGAAAAACTGTTTTTT.

CDR3 amino acids: CASSVSADTQYF. The CDR3 nucleotides read TGCGCCAGCAGCGTTAGCGCTGATACGCAGTATTTT. This chain links TRBV5-1 with TRBJ2-3, with D perhaps TRBD2 (5 bases). The CDR3 totals 12 residues. Germline lookup yields CDR1 SGHRS and CDR2 YFSETQ. Trimming cost V 4 bases and J 6 bases, with 9 bases left between them. Filled out from reference TRBV5-1 and TRBJ2-3, the complete variable domain reads KAGVTQTPRYLIKTRGQQVTLSCSPISGHRSVSWYQQTPGQGLQFLFEYFSETQRNKGNFPGRFSGRQFSNSRSEMNVSTLELGDSALYLCASSVSADTQYFGPGTRLTVL.

This chain joins TRBV27 and TRBJ2-7; 8 positions match TRBD1. The CDR3 contains 15 residues. Trimming removed 0 bases from V and 4 bases from J; junction bases left unmatched: 5. Germline lookup yields CDR1 MNHEY and CDR2 SMNVEV (reference sequence). The chain's CDR3 is CASSLSAGGTYEQYF. The DNA of the CDR3 is TGTGCCAGCAGTTTATCGGCAGGGGGCACATACGAGCAGTACTTC.

The CDR3 reads CASSPSRAGNTIYF. Here the CDR3 DNA reads TGTGCCAGCTCACCGAGCCGGGCTGGAAACACCATATATTTT. The chain has TRBV18 and TRBJ1-3; D uncertain. The V gene's germline CDR1 is KGHSH and CDR2 LQKENI. The ends were cut back, 3 bases at V and 2 bases at J, with 8 bases in the middle. The CDR3 consists of 14 residues.

The chain employs TRBV29-1 and TRBJ1-2; TRBD1 might be the D (6 bases). Germline lookup yields CDR1 SQVTM and CDR2 ANQGSEA. Trimming pared 2 bases from V and 5 bases from J, leaving 12 bases between. This CDR3 spans 13 amino acids. Here the CDR3 reads CSVEIGGAYGYTF. The CDR3 DNA follows: TGCAGCGTTGAAATCGGGGGGGCGTATGGCTACACCTTC.

The chain carries TRBV18 and TRBJ1-4, with 12 positions matching TRBD1. V gave up 3 bases and J gave up 8 bases; unmatched junction bases: 7. This CDR3 has 16 residues. The germline CDR1 and CDR2 sequences are KGHSH and LQKENI. The CDR3 loop reads CASSPGQGAFGEKLFF. CDR3 nucleotide sequence: TGTGCCAGCTCACCGGGACAGGGGGCTTTCGGCGAAAAACTGTTTTTT.